Following are 9 T cell receptor beta chains from one sample sequenced in a study of somatic mutations in cytotoxic T cells in rheumatoid arthritis. Some clones are missing from TCRdb's copy, which holds only in-frame ones; the method was immunoSEQ multiplex PCR. The repertoire holds under 15,000 clones, with roughly four fifths as singletons. Sequenced input: CD8+ T cells sorted from blood. These receptors all come from a woman aged 60-75 years in good health.

This chain connects TRBV7-8 to TRBJ2-1; 10 positions match TRBD1. Germline lookup yields CDR1 SGHVS and CDR2 FQNEAQ. Trimming removed 3 bases from V and 3 bases from J; junction bases left unmatched: 8. This CDR3 contains 17 residues. The CDR3 DNA sequence: TGTGCCAGCAGCTTCGGGACAGGGGATCGACTCTACAATGAGCAGTTCTTC. Protein product: CASSFGTGDRLYNEQFF.

This clone was found once. V usage is TRBV6-1 and J usage is TRBJ2-3; no definite D call. The V gene's germline CDR1 is MNHNS and CDR2 SASEGT. The CDR3 sequence is 11 residues long. V dropped 7 bases and J dropped 6 bases, with 8 bases sitting between them. CDR3 sequence reads: CASTYGDTQYF. Here the CDR3 DNA reads TGTGCCAGCACTTACGGGGATACGCAGTATTTT.

The CDR3 sequence: CASSLRGPVDTQYF. The CDR3 bases are TGTGCCAGCAGTTTGAGGGGGCCGGTAGATACGCAGTATTTT. The genes are TRBV27 and TRBJ2-3; TRBD1 aligns across 7 bases. The CDR3 runs 14 residues. Per the germline V gene, CDR1 is MNHEY and CDR2 is SMNVEV (reference sequence). V shed 3 bases and J 5 bases; nucleotides not matched to a gene: 5.

The V and J genes are TRBV7-3 and TRBJ2-1, with 13 nucleotides matching TRBD2. Per germline, CDR1 SGHTA and CDR2 FQGTGA. J was trimmed by 0 bases and V by 6 bases; bases with no gene match: 5. This CDR3 comprises 17 residues. CDR3 region: CASSGGTSGASYNEQFF. DNA for the CDR3: TGTGCCAGCAGTGGGGGGACTAGCGGGGCCTCCTACAATGAGCAGTTCTTC.

The rearrangement joins TRBV6-5 to TRBJ2-5; D uncertain. Germline V CDR1 and CDR2: MNHEY, SVGAGI. The CDR3 has 13 residues. V was clipped by 8 bases and J by 5 bases, with 15 bases between them. CDR3 sequence: CASGWSSRETQYF. The CDR3 bases are TGTGCCAGCGGTTGGAGTTCTCGGGAGACCCAGTACTTC.

The rearrangement links TRBV5-1 to TRBJ2-3; 9 positions match TRBD2. The ends lost 2 bases at V and 0 bases at J; junction bases unmatched: 7. The CDR3 is 17 residues long. From germline, CDR1 is SGHRS and CDR2 YFSETQ. CDR3 in amino acids: CASSLTSGGSSTDTQYF. The CDR3 DNA reads TGCGCCAGCAGCTTAACAAGCGGGGGGTCGAGCACAGATACGCAGTATTTT.

V usage is TRBV27 and J usage is TRBJ2-5, with 10 bases fitting TRBD1. Looked up from germline, CDR1 is MNHEY and CDR2 is SMNVEV (reference sequence). The CDR3 consists of 16 residues. Losses at the gene ends were 5 bases for V and 4 bases for J; bases not matched to a gene: 10. This CDR3 reads CASSPRQGALGETQYF. The DNA of the CDR3 is TGTGCCAGCAGTCCACGACAGGGGGCGCTGGGAGAGACCCAGTACTTC.

This sequence joins TRBV2 and TRBJ2-1; 7 bases fit TRBD1. This CDR3 contains 16 residues. The V gene's germline CDR1 is SNHLY and CDR2 FYNNEI. V shed 7 bases, J shed 0 bases, and the junction held 9 bases outside the gene matches. CDR3 protein: CASTLWTGSSYNEQFF. The CDR3 DNA reads as TGTGCCAGCACCCTTTGGACAGGCAGCTCCTACAATGAGCAGTTCTTC.

CDR3 sequence: CASSQDRLGARLIGVNTEAFF. The CDR3, as DNA: TGTGCCAGCAGCCAAGATCGACTCGGTGCCCGCCTTATAGGGGTGAACACTGAAGCTTTCTTT. This rearrangement joins TRBV14 to TRBJ1-1; possibly TRBD1 for D (5 bases). Germline-derived CDR1 and CDR2 are SGHDN and FVKESK. This CDR3 is built from 21 residues. V lost 0 bases, J lost 0 bases, and 26 bases lay in between.